A single sample gave rise to the 20 T cell receptor beta chains below, sequenced in a study of cytomegalovirus exposure and HLA in healthy donors. With 60 Vbeta and 13 Jbeta primers, the PCR was carried out. The repertoire was sequenced with immunoSEQ multiplex PCR; TCRdb's copy has only in-frame clones and lacks some. The sample shows 170,000 or so clones, around 80% of them seen only once. The sample taken for sequencing was PBMCs. Receptors originate from a man between 25 and 39 years old in good health and CMV-seropositive.

In this sample, this clone turned up a few times. This chain links TRBV9 with TRBJ2-6, with a tentative D call TRBD1 (9 bases). Trimming cost V 0 bases and J 2 bases, with 21 bases left between them. The germline CDR1 and CDR2 sequences are SGDLS and YYNGEE. The CDR3 runs to 20 residues. This chain's CDR3 is CASSVATGGDRATGANVLTF. For the CDR3, the DNA is TGTGCCAGCAGCGTAGCTACCGGGGGGGACAGGGCTACTGGGGCCAACGTCCTGACTTTC.

This chain links TRBV9 with TRBJ2-1; 8 nucleotides match TRBD2. Per germline, CDR1 SGDLS and CDR2 YYNGEE. Unmatched junction bases numbered 10, after V lost 4 bases and J lost 7 bases. This CDR3 contains 15 residues. The CDR3 nucleotides read TGTGCCAGCAGCCCTCACAATAGCGGGAATAATGAGCAGTTCTTC. Translating gives CASSPHNSGNNEQFF.

The J gene is TRBJ2-5, the V gene TRBV20-1, with D unclear. The tail of the sequence fits TRBJ2-7 better, so the J call may be wrong. Germline V gene data show CDR1 as DFQATT and CDR2 as SNEGSKA (reference sequence). This CDR3 is built from 10 residues. For the CDR3, the DNA is TGCAGTGCTGAAGTCAACGAGCAGTACTTC. Protein sequence: CSAEVNEQYF.

This sequence joins TRBV11-3 and TRBJ1-1; 7 bases agree with TRBD1. V gave up 6 bases and J gave up 0 bases; unmatched junction bases: 4. The germline V gene has CDR1 SGHNT and CDR2 YENEEA. The CDR3 is 14 amino acids. For the CDR3, the DNA is TGTGCCAGCAGAAACAGGGGATTGAACACTGAAGCTTTCTTT. This sequence encodes CASRNRGLNTEAFF.

The V gene is TRBV9, the J gene TRBJ2-7; 8 nucleotides line up with TRBD1. Germline values: CDR1 SGDLS, CDR2 YYNGEE. The V segment lost 2 bases and the J segment 2 bases; nucleotides outside the gene matches: 6. This CDR3 has 15 residues. CDR3 loop: CASSVGQGATYEQYF. The CDR3, as DNA: TGTGCCAGCAGCGTCGGCCAGGGGGCAACCTACGAGCAGTACTTC.

The chain uses TRBV15 and TRBJ1-4; the D gene is possibly TRBD1 (5 bases). The CDR3 totals 16 residues. Germline CDR1 and CDR2: LNHNV and YYDKDF (reference sequence). V shed 0 bases and J shed 5 bases, with 13 bases lying between them. The CDR3 spells CATSRDGYRSNEKLFF. CDR3 sequence (DNA): TGTGCCACCAGCAGAGATGGTTACAGGTCGAATGAAAAACTGTTTTTT.

The rearrangement uses TRBV12-2 and TRBJ1-5; the tabulated D call, TRBD1, remains unverified against the DNA. TRBV12-2 is marked as a pseudogene. This CDR3 contains 22 residues. The CDR3 sequence: CASRLTRILDRGQSGSNQPQHF. As DNA, the CDR3 is TGTGCAAGTCGCTTAACACGAATATTGGACAGGGGGCAAAGTGGGAGCAATCAGCCCCAGCATTTT.

This clone showed up just once. The rearrangement joins TRBV11-2 to TRBJ1-1; D is uncertain. V shed 5 bases and J shed 0 bases, with 13 bases lying between them. In germline, CDR1 is SGHAT, CDR2 FQNNGV. This CDR3 region has 15 residues. CDR3 bases: TGTGCCAGCAGCGTTATGGTAGCGGTGAACACTGAAGCTTTCTTT. It translates to CASSVMVAVNTEAFF.

Here the CDR3 reads CASSFSSGRATGELFF. CDR3 DNA: TGTGCCAGCAGTTTCTCTAGCGGGAGGGCTACCGGGGAGCTGTTTTTT. The J gene is TRBJ2-2, the V gene TRBV27; 12 bases align to TRBD2. The germline CDR1 and CDR2 sequences are MNHEY and SMNVEV (reference sequence). The J segment lost 5 bases and the V segment lost 3 bases, leaving 4 bases of the junction unmatched. The CDR3 runs 16 residues.

This clone was counted once. The J gene is TRBJ1-2, the V gene TRBV4-2; a possible D gene is TRBD1 (6 bases). V dropped 6 bases and J dropped 0 bases, with 17 bases sitting between them. Germline loops: CDR1 LGHNA, CDR2 YNFKEQ. The CDR3 is 16 residues long. The CDR3 nucleotides are TGTGCCAGCAGTCTAAACGGACAGCGTCCTAACTATGGCTACACCTTC. As protein: CASSLNGQRPNYGYTF.

This chain connects TRBV19 to TRBJ1-5, with D perhaps TRBD1 (5 bases). Trimming took 10 bases from V and 4 from J, leaving 11 bases between them. The CDR3 has 12 amino acids. The germline V gene encodes CDR1 LNHDA and CDR2 SQIVND (reference sequence). The CDR3 DNA reads as TGTGCCACAGACAGCCTAAATCAGCCCCAGCATTTT. Residues: CATDSLNQPQHF.

The rearrangement uses TRBV28 and TRBJ1-1, with D tentatively TRBD1 (5 bases). The CDR3 is 15 residues long. V lost 6 bases to trimming and J lost 1 base, with 15 bases between them. Germline V CDR1 and CDR2: MDHEN, SYDVKM. The CDR3 DNA is TGTGCCAGCAGCCCCAGGGCCAGAAAGAACACTGAAGCTTTCTTT. The encoded protein is CASSPRARKNTEAFF.

J is TRBJ2-1 and V is TRBV6-1; D unclear. Germline V gives CDR1 MNHNS, CDR2 SASEGT. The CDR3 contains 14 residues. V dropped 3 bases and J dropped 5 bases, with 11 bases sitting between them. The DNA of the CDR3 is TGTGCCAGCAGTGACTTCCACCCAGACAATGAGCAGTTCTTC. Translated: CASSDFHPDNEQFF.

This chain links TRBV7-2 with TRBJ2-3; TRBD1 aligns across 8 bases. The CDR3 sequence is 15 residues long. V lost 2 bases, J lost 3 bases, and 4 bases stayed unmatched. CDR1 and CDR2 (germline): SGHTA, FQGNSA. CDR3 region: CASSLNRGETDTQYF. The CDR3 DNA is TGTGCCAGCAGCTTAAACAGGGGGGAAACAGATACGCAGTATTTT.

CDR3 in DNA: TGTGCCAGCAGTTTGGGGACTAGCGGGAGGTGGGGCACAGATACGCAGTATTTT. It is translated as CASSLGTSGRWGTDTQYF. The rearrangement joins TRBV28 to TRBJ2-3; 15 bases fit TRBD2. This CDR3 has 18 amino acids. The ends lost 3 bases at V and 1 base at J; junction bases unmatched: 5. CDR1 and CDR2 from the germline V gene are MDHEN and SYDVKM.

As to this clone: At one end, the junction sequence differs from germline, possibly due to a read error. This sample also contains other DNA sequences that code for the same CDR3. The gene calls are TRBV27 and TRBJ1-6; D perhaps matches TRBD1 (5 bases). Germline CDR1 reads MNHEY; CDR2 reads SMNVEV (reference sequence). This CDR3 is built from 14 residues. In DNA, the CDR3 is TGTGCCAGCAGTTCGGGACTAAGAAATTCCCCCCTCCACTTT. Residues: CASSSGLRNSPLHF.

The CDR3 sequence is CASSETQETTDTQYF. The DNA of the CDR3 is TGTGCCAGCAGTGAAACACAGGAAACCACAGATACGCAGTATTTT. This chain links TRBV28 with TRBJ2-3; possibly TRBD1 for D (5 bases). Trimming stripped 5 bases from V and 2 bases from J, with 14 bases between. Per the germline V gene, CDR1 is MDHEN and CDR2 is SYDVKM. The CDR3 spans 15 residues. Supplemented by reference TRBV28 and TRBJ2-3, the full variable domain reads DVKVTQSSRYLVKRTGEKVFLECVQDMDHENMFWYRQDPGLGLRLIYFSYDVKMKEKGDIPEGYSVSREKKERFSLILESASTNQTSMYLCASSETQETTDTQYFGPGTRLTVL.

V usage is TRBV28 and J usage is TRBJ1-1; D call uncertain. The germline V gene encodes CDR1 MDHEN and CDR2 SYDVKM. The V end was cut by 4 bases, the J end by 0 bases, with 12 bases between. This CDR3 is built from 15 residues. As DNA, the CDR3 is TGTGCCAGCAGTTCGCCGGGGAGCATGAACACTGAAGCTTTCTTT. Amino acids: CASSSPGSMNTEAFF.

The gene calls are TRBV7-9 and TRBJ1-1; 8 bases agree with TRBD1. This CDR3 has 15 amino acids. With 3 bases clipped from V and 1 base from J, the junction kept 4 bases outside the gene matches. Looked up from germline, CDR1 is SEHNR and CDR2 is FQNEAQ (reference sequence). The CDR3 sequence: CASSFGQGANTEAFF. CDR3 DNA: TGTGCCAGCAGCTTCGGACAGGGAGCGAACACTGAAGCTTTCTTT.

Comments on this clone: Distinct nucleotide sequences in the sample also encode this CDR3. The gene calls are TRBV11-3 and TRBJ2-5; no clear D gene. Trimming took 1 base from V and 2 from J, leaving 11 bases between them. Germline V lookup: CDR1 SGHNT, CDR2 YENEEA. This CDR3 region has 15 residues. The DNA of the CDR3 is TGTGCCAGCAGCTTAGTGTTAGCTGGGCAAGAGACCCAGTACTTC. Its translation: CASSLVLAGQETQYF.